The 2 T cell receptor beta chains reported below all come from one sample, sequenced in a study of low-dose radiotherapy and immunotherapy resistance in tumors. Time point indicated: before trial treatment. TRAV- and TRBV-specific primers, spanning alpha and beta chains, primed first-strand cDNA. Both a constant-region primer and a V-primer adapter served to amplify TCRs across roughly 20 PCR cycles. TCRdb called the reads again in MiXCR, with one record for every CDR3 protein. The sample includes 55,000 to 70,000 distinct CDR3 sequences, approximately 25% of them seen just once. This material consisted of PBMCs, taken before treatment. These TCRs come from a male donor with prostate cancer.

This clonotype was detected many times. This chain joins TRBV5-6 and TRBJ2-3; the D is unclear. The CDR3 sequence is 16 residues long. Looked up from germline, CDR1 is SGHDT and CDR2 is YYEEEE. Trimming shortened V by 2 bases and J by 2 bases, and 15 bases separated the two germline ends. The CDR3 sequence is CASSFSARASTDTQYF. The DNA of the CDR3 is TGTGCCAGCAGCTTTTCTGCACGGGCGTCCACAGATACGCAGTATTTT. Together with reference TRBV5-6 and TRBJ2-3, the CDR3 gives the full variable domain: DAGVTQSPTHLIKTRGQQVTLRCSPKSGHDTVSWYQQALGQGPQFIFQYYEEEERQRGNFPDRFSGHQFPNYSSELNVNALLLGDSALYLCASSFSARASTDTQYFGPGTRLTVL.

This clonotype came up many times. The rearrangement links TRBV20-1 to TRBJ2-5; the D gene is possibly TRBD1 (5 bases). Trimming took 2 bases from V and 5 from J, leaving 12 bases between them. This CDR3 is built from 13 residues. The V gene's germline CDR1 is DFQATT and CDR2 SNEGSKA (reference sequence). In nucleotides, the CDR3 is TGCAGTGCTAGACTGGGGCATCAGGAGACCCAGTACTTC. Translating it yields CSARLGHQETQYF.